Below are 9 T cell receptor beta chains sequenced from a single sample in a study of blood T cell repertoires in COVID-19. Clones were sequenced by immunoSEQ multiplex PCR, and TCRdb holds only the in-frame ones, with some missing. The sample has over 200,000 clones; 83% are singletons. Sequenced sample: peripheral blood. These receptors all come from a woman under 40 with COVID-19, enrolled during active disease.

This sequence joins TRBV11-2 and TRBJ2-7, with 7 bases lining up with TRBD2. J gave up 0 bases and V 5 bases, and 4 bases lay outside the gene matches. Germline assignment: CDR1 SGHAT and CDR2 FQNNGV. The CDR3 extends over 14 amino acids. The CDR3 protein is CASSRGLGSYEQYF. Written as DNA, the CDR3 is TGTGCCAGCAGCCGTGGACTAGGCTCCTACGAGCAGTACTTC.

This rearrangement joins TRBV10-3 to TRBJ2-7; possible D gene TRBD1, 7 bases. Germline V gene data show CDR1 as ENHRY and CDR2 as SYGVKD. This CDR3 region has 15 residues. The V end lost 1 base, the J end lost 3 bases, and 13 bases lay between the germline ends. The CDR3 here is CAISEYGQGGYEQYF. In nucleotides, the CDR3 is TGTGCCATCAGTGAGTACGGGCAGGGGGGCTACGAGCAGTACTTC.

This chain connects TRBV9 to TRBJ1-4, with TRBD1 matching 9 bases. Per the germline V gene, CDR1 is SGDLS and CDR2 is YYNGEE. V shed 4 bases, J shed 8 bases, and the junction held 9 bases outside the gene matches. This CDR3 region has 15 residues. As DNA, the CDR3 is TGTGCCAGCAGCTCCTCCGGGACAGGGCGCGAAAAACTGTTTTTT. It translates to CASSSSGTGREKLFF.

The chain has TRBV5-1 and TRBJ1-4; D is unresolved. The CDR3 is 15 residues long. The V gene's germline CDR1 is SGHRS and CDR2 YFSETQ. Between the trimmed V and J ends, which lost 0 bases and 1 base, there was a span of 7 bases. CDR3 in amino acids: CASSLVGETNEKLFF. CDR3 DNA sequence: TGCGCCAGCAGCTTGGTGGGAGAAACTAATGAAAAACTGTTTTTT. Drawing the rest from reference TRBV5-1 and TRBJ1-4, the complete variable domain is KAGVTQTPRYLIKTRGQQVTLSCSPISGHRSVSWYQQTPGQGLQFLFEYFSETQRNKGNFPGRFSGRQFSNSRSEMNVSTLELGDSALYLCASSLVGETNEKLFFGSGTQLSVL.

This chain uses TRBV4-2 with TRBJ2-7; D gene uncertain. CDR1 is LGHNA and CDR2 is YNFKEQ in the germline V gene. This CDR3 contains 15 residues. V was shortened by 0 bases and J by 0 bases, with 9 bases between the two germline ends. The CDR3 region is CASSQDSAHSYEQYF. DNA of the CDR3: TGTGCCAGCAGCCAAGATTCTGCGCACTCCTACGAGCAGTACTTC.

The chain is built from TRBV28 and TRBJ2-3; D remains ambiguous. Trimming shortened V by 2 bases and J by 7 bases, and 10 bases separated the two germline ends. The germline gives CDR1 MDHEN, CDR2 SYDVKM. The CDR3 has 13 residues. CDR3 amino acids: CASSLNLLHTQYF. The CDR3 DNA reads as TGTGCCAGCAGTTTAAATCTACTACATACGCAGTATTTT.

The chain employs TRBV7-9 and TRBJ2-4, with 7 positions matching TRBD1. Germline CDR1 is SEHNR and CDR2 is FQNEAQ (reference sequence). J was trimmed by 1 base and V by 5 bases; bases with no gene match: 5. The CDR3 sequence is 15 residues long. As DNA, the CDR3 is TGTGCCAGCAGCCGACAGGGTTTGGCCAAAAACATTCAGTACTTC. It yields the protein CASSRQGLAKNIQYF.

This chain joins TRBV7-2 and TRBJ2-1; D perhaps matches TRBD1 (6 bases). V was pared by 0 bases and J by 5 bases, with 8 bases between. The CDR3 length is 14 residues. Germline V lookup: CDR1 SGHTA, CDR2 FQGNSA. CDR3 region: CASSLANRDNEQFF. For the CDR3, the DNA is TGTGCCAGCAGCTTAGCGAACAGGGACAATGAGCAGTTCTTC.

The V call is TRBV3-1 (or the pseudogene TRBV3-2), the J call TRBJ2-3; no definite D call. Between the trimmed V and J ends, which lost 0 bases and 1 base, there was a span of 8 bases. Germline V lookup: CDR1 LGHDT, CDR2 YNNKEL (reference sequence). The CDR3 spans 15 residues. The CDR3 nucleotides are TGTGCCAGCAGCCAAGAAAACGGAGGCACAGATACGCAGTATTTT. Its protein is CASSQENGGTDTQYF.